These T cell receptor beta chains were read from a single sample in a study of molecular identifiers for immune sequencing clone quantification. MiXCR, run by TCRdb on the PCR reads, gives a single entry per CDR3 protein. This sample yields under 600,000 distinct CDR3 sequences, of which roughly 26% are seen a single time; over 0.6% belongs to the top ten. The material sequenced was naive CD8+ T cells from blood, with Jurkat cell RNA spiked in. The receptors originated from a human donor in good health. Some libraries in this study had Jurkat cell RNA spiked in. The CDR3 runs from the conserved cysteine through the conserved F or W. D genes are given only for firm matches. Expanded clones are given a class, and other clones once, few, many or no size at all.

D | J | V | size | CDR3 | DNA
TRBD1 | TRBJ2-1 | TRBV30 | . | CAWTYDRGSYNEQFF | TGTGCCTGGACCTACGACAGGGGCTCCTACAATGAGCAGTTCTTC
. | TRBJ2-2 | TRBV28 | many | CASSFLSITGELFF | TGTGCCAGCAGTTTCCTTAGTATCACCGGGGAGCTGTTTTTT
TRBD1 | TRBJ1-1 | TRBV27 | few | CASSSPRQGANTEAFF | TGTGCCAGCAGTTCCCCTCGGCAGGGGGCGAACACTGAAGCTTTCTTT
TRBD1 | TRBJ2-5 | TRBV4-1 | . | CASSQSTGTEEPQYF | TGCGCCAGCAGCCAGTCAACCGGGACAGAAGAGCCCCAGTACTTC
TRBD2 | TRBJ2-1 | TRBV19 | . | CASSIDLGGSGRYYNEQFF | TGTGCCAGTAGTATAGATCTTGGAGGTAGCGGGAGGTATTACAATGAGCAGTTCTTC
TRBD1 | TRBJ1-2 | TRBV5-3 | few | CASSLGQGMVYGYTF | TGTGCCAGCAGCTTGGGACAGGGAATGGTCTATGGCTACACCTTC
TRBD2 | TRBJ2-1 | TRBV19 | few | CASAASGSLNEQFF | TGTGCCAGTGCTGCTAGCGGGAGTTTGAATGAGCAGTTCTTC
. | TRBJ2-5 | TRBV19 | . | CASSIGLGTPGKTQYF | TGTGCCAGTAGTATAGGGCTCGGGACGCCGGGGAAGACCCAGTACTTC
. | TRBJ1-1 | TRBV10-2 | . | CASSGWGATEAFF | TGCGCCAGCAGTGGTTGGGGGGCAACTGAAGCTTTCTTT
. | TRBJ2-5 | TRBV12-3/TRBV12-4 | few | CASSPWDGRETQYF | TGTGCCAGCAGTCCCTGGGACGGGAGAGAGACCCAGTACTTC
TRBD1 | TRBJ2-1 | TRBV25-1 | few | CASSEWGDRGPNSYNEQFF | TGTGCCAGCAGTGAATGGGGGGACAGGGGGCCGAACTCCTACAATGAGCAGTTCTTC
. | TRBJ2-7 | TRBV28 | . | CAGTTIGGSSYEQYF | TGTGCCGGCACCACCATAGGCGGGTCCTCCTACGAGCAGTACTTC
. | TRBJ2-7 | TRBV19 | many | CASSPNPAYEQYF | TGTGCCAGTAGTCCCAACCCTGCCTACGAGCAGTACTTC
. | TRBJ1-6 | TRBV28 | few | CASSFYSSYNSPLHF | TGTGCCAGCAGTTTTTATAGCTCCTATAATTCACCCCTCCACTTT
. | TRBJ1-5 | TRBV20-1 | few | CSARTRNQPQHF | TGCAGTGCTAGAACGCGAAATCAGCCCCAGCATTTT
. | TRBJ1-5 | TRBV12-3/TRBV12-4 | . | CASSLVGYQPQHF | TGTGCCAGCAGTTTAGTAGGGTATCAGCCCCAGCATTTT
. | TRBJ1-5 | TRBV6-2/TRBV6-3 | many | CASGVPVWQPQHF | TGTGCCAGCGGTGTCCCAGTCTGGCAGCCCCAGCATTTT
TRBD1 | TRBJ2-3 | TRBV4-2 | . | CASSQGFLQGASTYTQYF | TGTGCCAGCAGCCAAGGTTTCCTTCAGGGGGCAAGCACATATACGCAGTATTTT
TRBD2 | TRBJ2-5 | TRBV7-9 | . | CASSPEAGTSQAKTQYF | TGTGCCAGCAGCCCCGAAGCCGGGACTAGCCAAGCAAAGACCCAGTACTTC
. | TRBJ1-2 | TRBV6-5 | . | CASSSPNGQKSYGYTF | TGTGCCAGCAGTTCCCCAAATGGACAAAAGAGTTATGGCTACACCTTC
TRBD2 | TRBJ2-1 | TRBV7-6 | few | CASSEGLAGGIEQFF | TGTGCCAGCAGCGAAGGTCTAGCGGGGGGTATTGAGCAGTTCTTC
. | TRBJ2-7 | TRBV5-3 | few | CASSPGVAPLTYEQYF | TGTGCCAGCAGCCCCGGTGTGGCTCCATTAACCTACGAGCAGTACTTC
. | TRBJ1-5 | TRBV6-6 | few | CASGGDSNQPQHF | TGTGCCAGCGGGGGGGACAGCAATCAGCCCCAGCATTTT
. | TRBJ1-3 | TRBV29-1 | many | CSGLGDTIYF | TGCAGCGGGCTGGGAGACACCATATATTTT
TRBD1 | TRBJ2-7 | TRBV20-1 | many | CSARDGTEFYEQYF | TGCAGTGCTAGAGATGGGACAGAGTTTTACGAGCAGTACTTC
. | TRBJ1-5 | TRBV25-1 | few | CASSGPTDPENQPQHF | TGTGCCAGCAGTGGGCCTACGGACCCGGAGAATCAGCCCCAGCATTTT
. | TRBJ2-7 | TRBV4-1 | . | CASSQDSSVSYEQYF | TGCGCCAGCAGCCAAGACTCTAGCGTCTCCTACGAGCAGTACTTC
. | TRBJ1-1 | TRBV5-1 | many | CASTRGVNTEAFF | TGCGCCAGCACCAGGGGCGTTAACACTGAAGCTTTCTTT
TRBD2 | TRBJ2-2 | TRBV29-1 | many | CSVEGPPGGRGGELFF | TGCAGCGTTGAAGGTCCCCCGGGCGGGAGAGGCGGGGAGCTGTTTTTT
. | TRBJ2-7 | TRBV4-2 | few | CASSQADRSYEQYF | TGTGCCAGCAGCCAAGCTGACCGGTCCTACGAGCAGTACTTC
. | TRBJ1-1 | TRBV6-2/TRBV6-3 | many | CASRPQALNTEAFF | TGTGCCAGCAGACCCCAGGCCCTGAACACTGAAGCTTTCTTT
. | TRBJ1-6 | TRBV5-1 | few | CASRDTRDTASSYNSPLHF | TGCGCCAGCCGAGACACTCGAGATACAGCAAGCTCCTATAATTCACCCCTCCACTTT
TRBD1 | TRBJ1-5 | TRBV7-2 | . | CASSLEPAGTGDAYSNQPQHF | TGTGCCAGCAGCTTAGAACCTGCCGGGACAGGAGACGCCTATAGCAATCAGCCCCAGCATTTT
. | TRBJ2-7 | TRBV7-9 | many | CASSSSGVVHEQYF | TGTGCCAGCAGCTCAAGCGGTGTGGTACACGAGCAGTACTTC
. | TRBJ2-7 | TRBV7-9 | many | CASSKSSYEQYF | TGTGCCAGCAGCAAAAGCTCCTACGAGCAGTACTTC
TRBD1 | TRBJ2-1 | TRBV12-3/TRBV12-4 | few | CASSPGQGATYNEQFF | TGTGCCAGCAGTCCCGGACAGGGGGCAACGTACAATGAGCAGTTCTTC
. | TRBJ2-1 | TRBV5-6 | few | CASSSWGLDNEQFF | TGTGCCAGCAGTTCCTGGGGGTTAGACAATGAGCAGTTCTTC
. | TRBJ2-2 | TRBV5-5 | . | CASIQGGLNTGELFF | TGTGCCAGTATTCAGGGGGGCCTGAACACCGGGGAGCTGTTTTTT
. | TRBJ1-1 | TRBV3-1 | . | CAGSQVGRNTEAFF | TGTGCCGGCAGTCAAGTGGGAAGGAACACTGAAGCTTTCTTT
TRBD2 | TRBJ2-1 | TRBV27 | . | CASSLSGGGAFTEQFF | TGTGCCAGCAGTTTATCGGGCGGGGGGGCTTTCACTGAGCAGTTCTTC
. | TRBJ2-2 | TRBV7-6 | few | CASSATGGTGELFF | TGTGCCAGCAGCGCGACAGGTGGTACCGGGGAGCTGTTTTTT
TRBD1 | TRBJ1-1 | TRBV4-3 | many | CASSQYRGFHTEAFF | TGCGCCAGCAGCCAATACAGGGGTTTTCACACTGAAGCTTTCTTT